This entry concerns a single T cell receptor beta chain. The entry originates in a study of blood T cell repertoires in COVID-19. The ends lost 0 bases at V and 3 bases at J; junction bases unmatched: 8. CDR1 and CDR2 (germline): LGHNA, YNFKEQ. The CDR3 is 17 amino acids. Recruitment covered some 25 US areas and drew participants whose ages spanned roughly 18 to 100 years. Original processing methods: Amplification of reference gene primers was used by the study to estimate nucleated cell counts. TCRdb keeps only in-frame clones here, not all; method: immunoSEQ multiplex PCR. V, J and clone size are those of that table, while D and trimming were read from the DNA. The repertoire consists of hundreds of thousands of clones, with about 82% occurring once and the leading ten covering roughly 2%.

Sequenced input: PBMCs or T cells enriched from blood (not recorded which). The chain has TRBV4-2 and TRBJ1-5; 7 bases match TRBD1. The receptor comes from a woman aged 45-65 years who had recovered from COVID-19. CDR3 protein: CASSQDQVTGANQPQHF. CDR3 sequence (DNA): TGTGCCAGCAGCCAAGATCAAGTAACAGGGGCCAATCAGCCCCAGCATTTT.